This TCR beta chain comes out of a study of T cells in Graves' hyperthyroidism and ophthalmopathy. Study context: The initial diagnosis was the point when peripheral blood was collected, ahead of any treatment.

A patient was excluded if there was uncontrolled infection, other autoimmune disease, pregnancy or lactation. This clonotype was detected many times. The CDR3 sequence is 15 residues long. With V trimmed by 6 bases and J by 5 bases, 10 bases remained unmatched. Germline V lookup: CDR1 SNHLY, CDR2 FYNNEI. Amplification targeted TCR beta CDR3 regions from RNA transcripts. Using the HTBI primer set, a first-round RT-PCR was run on the TCR CDR3. TCRdb independently ran MiXCR on the multiplex PCR reads; one entry per CDR3 protein. The table lists 300,000 to 450,000 distinct CDR3 sequences, roughly a sixth of them singletons.

The V gene is TRBV2, the J gene TRBJ2-5, with 9 bases aligning to TRBD1. The sequence came from a woman in her twenties or thirties with Graves' hyperthyroidism that later progressed to Graves' ophthalmopathy. Sample: blood. CDR3 amino acids: CASRDRGLGGETQYF. The CDR3 nucleotides read TGTGCCAGCAGGGACAGGGGTCTAGGTGGGGAGACCCAGTACTTC. Full variable domain (missing parts from reference TRBV2 and TRBJ2-5): EPEVTQTPSHQVTQMGQEVILRCVPISNHLYFYWYRQILGQKVEFLVSFYNNEISEKSEIFDDQFSVERPDGSNFTLKIRSTKLEDSAMYFCASRDRGLGGETQYFGPGTRLLVL.